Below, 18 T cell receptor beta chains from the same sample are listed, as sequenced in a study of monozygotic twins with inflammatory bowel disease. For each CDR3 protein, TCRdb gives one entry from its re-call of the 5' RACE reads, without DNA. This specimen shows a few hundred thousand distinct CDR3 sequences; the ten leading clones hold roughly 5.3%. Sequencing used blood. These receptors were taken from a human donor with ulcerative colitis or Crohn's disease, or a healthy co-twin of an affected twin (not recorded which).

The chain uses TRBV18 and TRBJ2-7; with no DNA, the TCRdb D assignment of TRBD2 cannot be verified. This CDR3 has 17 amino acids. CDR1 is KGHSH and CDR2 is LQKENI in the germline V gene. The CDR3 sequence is CASSPRWTSGSGYEQYF.

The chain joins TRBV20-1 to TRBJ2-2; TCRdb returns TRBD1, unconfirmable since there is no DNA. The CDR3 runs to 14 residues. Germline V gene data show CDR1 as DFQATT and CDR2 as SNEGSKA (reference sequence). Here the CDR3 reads CSARDMSITGELFF.

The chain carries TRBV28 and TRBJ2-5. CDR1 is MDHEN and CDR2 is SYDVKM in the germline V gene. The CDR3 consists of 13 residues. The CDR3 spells CASRSGYQETQYF.

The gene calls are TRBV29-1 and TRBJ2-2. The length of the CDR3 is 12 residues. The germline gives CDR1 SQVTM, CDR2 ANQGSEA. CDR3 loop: CSVSVFAGELFF.

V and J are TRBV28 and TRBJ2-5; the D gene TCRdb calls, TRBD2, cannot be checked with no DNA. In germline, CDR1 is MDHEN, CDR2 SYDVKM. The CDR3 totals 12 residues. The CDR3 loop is CASYSPQETQYF.

The chain's CDR3 is CASSLAAGLAEKLFF. The chain joins TRBV5-1 to TRBJ1-4. The length of the CDR3 is 15 residues. Germline assignment: CDR1 SGHRS and CDR2 YFSETQ.

CDR3 protein: CASSLDRASLGSDTQYF. This chain links TRBV5-1 with TRBJ2-3; TCRdb's D call, TRBD2, is unchecked because there is no DNA. Germline CDR1 is SGHRS and CDR2 is YFSETQ. The CDR3 extends over 17 amino acids.

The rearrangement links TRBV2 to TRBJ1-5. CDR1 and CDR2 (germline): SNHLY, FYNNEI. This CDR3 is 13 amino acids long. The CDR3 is CASTGSLNQPQHF.

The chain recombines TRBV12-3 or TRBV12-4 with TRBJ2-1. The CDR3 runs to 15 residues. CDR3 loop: CASSFSGRSYNEQFF.

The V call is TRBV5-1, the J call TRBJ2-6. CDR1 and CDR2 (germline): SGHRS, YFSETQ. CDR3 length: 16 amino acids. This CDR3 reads CASSSHLNSGANVLTF.

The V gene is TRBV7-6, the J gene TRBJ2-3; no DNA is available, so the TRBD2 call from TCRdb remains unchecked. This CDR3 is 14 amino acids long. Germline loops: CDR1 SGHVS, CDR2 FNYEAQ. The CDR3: CASSTPGLEVTQYF.

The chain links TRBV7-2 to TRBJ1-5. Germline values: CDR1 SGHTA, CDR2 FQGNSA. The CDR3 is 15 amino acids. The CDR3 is CASSLMAGSNQPQHF.

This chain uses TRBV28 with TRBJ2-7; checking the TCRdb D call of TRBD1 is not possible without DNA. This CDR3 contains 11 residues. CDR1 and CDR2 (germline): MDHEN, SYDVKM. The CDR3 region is CASGGYYEQYF.

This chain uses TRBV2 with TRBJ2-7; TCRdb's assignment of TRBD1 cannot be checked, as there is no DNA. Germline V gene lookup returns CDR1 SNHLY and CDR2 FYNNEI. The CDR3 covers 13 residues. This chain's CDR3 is CASSATGDYEQYF.

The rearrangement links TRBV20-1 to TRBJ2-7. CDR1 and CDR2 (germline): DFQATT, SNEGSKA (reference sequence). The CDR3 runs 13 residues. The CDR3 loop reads CSARDYSTYEQYF.

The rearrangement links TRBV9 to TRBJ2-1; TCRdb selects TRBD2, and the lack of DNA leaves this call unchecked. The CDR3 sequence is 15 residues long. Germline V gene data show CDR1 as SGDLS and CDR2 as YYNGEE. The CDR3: CASSVTSGNYNEQFF.

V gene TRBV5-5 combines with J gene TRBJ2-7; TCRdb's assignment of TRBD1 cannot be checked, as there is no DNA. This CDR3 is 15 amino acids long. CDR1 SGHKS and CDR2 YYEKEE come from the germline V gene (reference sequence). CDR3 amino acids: CASSTPGTPAYEQYF.

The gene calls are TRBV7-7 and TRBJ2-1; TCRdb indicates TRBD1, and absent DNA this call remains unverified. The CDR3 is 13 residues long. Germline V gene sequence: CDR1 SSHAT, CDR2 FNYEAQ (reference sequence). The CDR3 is CASSLDTYNEQFF.